The 12 T cell receptor beta chains below all came from one sample that was sequenced in a study of OX40 agonist ivuxolimab in advanced cancers. Method: immunoSEQ multiplex PCR; TCRdb's copy keeps in-frame clones and lacks some. The sample lists around 35,000 clones, approximately 80% occurring once. The material was CD4+ or CD8+ T cells sorted from blood, obtained in a trial of the OX40 agonist ivuxolimab. These receptors were obtained from an adult with an advanced solid tumor such as melanoma, head and neck, liver or kidney cancer.

The chain couples TRBV4-3 to TRBJ1-6, with a weak D call TRBD1 (5 bases). CDR1 LGHNA and CDR2 YSLEER come from the germline V gene. Deletions cut 4 bases from V and 7 bases from J, with 11 bases between. The CDR3 extends over 14 amino acids. The CDR3 here is CASSLAGENSPLHF. In DNA form, the CDR3 reads TGCGCCAGCAGCCTTGCGGGGGAAAATTCACCCCTCCACTTT.

This clone was found a few times. This rearrangement joins TRBV7-2 to TRBJ2-1; D perhaps matches TRBD2 (5 bases). The V end lost 6 bases, the J end lost 0 bases, and 12 bases lay between the germline ends. The CDR3 covers 15 residues. Germline values: CDR1 SGHTA, CDR2 FQGNSA. CDR3 sequence: CASSPAGDSYNEQFF. Written as DNA, the CDR3 is TGTGCCAGCAGTCCCGCGGGTGACTCCTACAATGAGCAGTTCTTC.

V gene TRBV5-4 combines with J gene TRBJ2-1, with TRBD1 identical over 7 bases. V lost 4 bases, J lost 3 bases, and 4 bases stayed unmatched. The CDR3 length is 14 residues. The germline V gene encodes CDR1 SGHNT and CDR2 YYREEE (reference sequence). CDR3 coding DNA: TGTGCCAGCAGCCGGGACAGCTACTACAATGAGCAGTTCTTC. Its protein is CASSRDSYYNEQFF.

This clone was counted a single time. The chain couples TRBV10-3 to TRBJ1-1; maybe TRBD1 (6 bases). This CDR3 is 15 amino acids long. The ends were cut back, 2 bases at V and 1 base at J, with 11 bases in the middle. The V gene's germline CDR1 is ENHRY and CDR2 SYGVKD. CDR3 protein: CAISEPQGGNTEAFF. The CDR3 bases are TGTGCCATCAGTGAGCCACAGGGTGGGAACACTGAAGCTTTCTTT.

The J gene is TRBJ1-1, the V gene TRBV18, with D tentatively TRBD1 (5 bases). Per germline, CDR1 KGHSH and CDR2 LQKENI. CDR3 length equals 14 residues. Trimming shortened V by 6 bases and J by 0 bases, and 11 bases separated the two germline ends. CDR3 DNA sequence: TGTGCCAGCTCGCAGACAGCATTGAACACTGAAGCTTTCTTT. This encodes CASSQTALNTEAFF.

The gene calls are TRBV4-1 and TRBJ2-5, with TRBD1 matching over 9 bases. V dropped 2 bases and J dropped 2; count of bases not matched to a gene: 6. Germline-derived CDR1 and CDR2 are MGHRA and YSYEKL. The CDR3 length is 16 residues. For the CDR3, the DNA is TGCGCCAGCAGCCAAAAACCGGGACAGGGTCAAGAGACCCAGTACTTC. Translated, it gives CASSQKPGQGQETQYF.

The rearrangement links TRBV7-8 to TRBJ2-1, with 8 nucleotides matching TRBD2. Germline CDR1 is SGHVS and CDR2 is FQNEAQ. The CDR3 is 15 residues long. J was trimmed by 0 bases and V by 5 bases; bases with no gene match: 3. CDR3 nucleotides: TGTGCCAGCAGCGGGGGGACTAGCTCCTACAATGAGCAGTTCTTC. It yields the protein CASSGGTSSYNEQFF.

This chain uses TRBV4-3 with TRBJ2-1, with D maybe TRBD2 (5 bases). The CDR3 consists of 15 residues. The V end was cut by 0 bases, the J end by 0 bases, with 6 bases between. Germline CDR1 LGHNA, CDR2 YSLEER. The CDR3 loop is CASSQDRGSYNEQFF. The CDR3 bases are TGCGCCAGCAGCCAAGATCGGGGCTCCTACAATGAGCAGTTCTTC.

This clone was observed a single time. The chain carries TRBV7-8 and TRBJ1-5; possible D gene TRBD1, 6 bases. Deletions cut 5 bases from V and 5 bases from J, with 19 bases between. CDR1 is SGHVS and CDR2 is FQNEAQ in the germline V gene. This CDR3 spans 16 amino acids. The CDR3 loop is CASSRKLHRADQPQHF. CDR3 DNA sequence: TGTGCCAGCAGCCGTAAGCTACACAGGGCCGATCAGCCCCAGCATTTT.

Comments on this clone: This sample also contains other DNA sequences that code for the same CDR3. This rearrangement joins TRBV6-6 to TRBJ1-4; maybe TRBD1 (6 bases). The CDR3 totals 15 residues. Germline assignment: CDR1 MNHNY and CDR2 SVGAGI (reference sequence). V was cut by 0 bases and J by 3 bases, with 8 bases left in between. In nucleotides, the CDR3 is TGTGCCAGCAGTTACTCTACAGGGTCTAATGAAAAACTGTTTTTT. This sequence encodes CASSYSTGSNEKLFF.

In its sample, this clone is medium-sized. This rearrangement joins TRBV4-3 to TRBJ1-2; no definite D call. The germline V and J ends were trimmed by 1 base and 4 bases, with 10 bases remaining between them. Germline loops: CDR1 LGHNA, CDR2 YSLEER. This CDR3 is 14 amino acids long. The DNA for the CDR3 is TGCGCCAGCAGCCAAGGAAAGGGCGGCTATGGCTACACCTTC. This gives the protein CASSQGKGGYGYTF.

The chain is built from TRBV30 and TRBJ1-6; a possible D gene is TRBD1 (5 bases). Germline V lookup: CDR1 GTSNPN, CDR2 SVGIG (reference sequence). The CDR3 extends over 15 amino acids. The V end was cut by 8 bases, the J end by 4 bases, with 18 bases between. CDR3 nucleotide sequence: TGTGCCGCTGGGCTTCCTGACAGTTATAATTCACCCCTCCACTTT. Protein sequence: CAAGLPDSYNSPLHF.